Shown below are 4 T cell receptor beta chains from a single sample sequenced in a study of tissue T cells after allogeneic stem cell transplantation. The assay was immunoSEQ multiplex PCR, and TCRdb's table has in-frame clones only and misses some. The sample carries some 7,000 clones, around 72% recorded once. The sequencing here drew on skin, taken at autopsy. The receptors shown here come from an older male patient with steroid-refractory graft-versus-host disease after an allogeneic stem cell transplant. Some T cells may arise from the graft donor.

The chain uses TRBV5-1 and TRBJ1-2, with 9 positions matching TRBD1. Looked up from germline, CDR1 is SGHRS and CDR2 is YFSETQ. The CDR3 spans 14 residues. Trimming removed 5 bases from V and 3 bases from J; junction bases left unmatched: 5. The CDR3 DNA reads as TGCGCCAGCAGTTCTAGGACAGGGGACTATGGCTACACCTTC. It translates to CASSSRTGDYGYTF.

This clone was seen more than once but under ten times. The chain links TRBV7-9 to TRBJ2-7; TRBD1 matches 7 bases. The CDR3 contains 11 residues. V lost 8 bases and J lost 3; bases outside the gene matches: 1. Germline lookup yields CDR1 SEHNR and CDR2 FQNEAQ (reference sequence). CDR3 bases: TGTGCCAGCCAGGGGGACTACGAGCAGTACTTC. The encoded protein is CASQGDYEQYF.

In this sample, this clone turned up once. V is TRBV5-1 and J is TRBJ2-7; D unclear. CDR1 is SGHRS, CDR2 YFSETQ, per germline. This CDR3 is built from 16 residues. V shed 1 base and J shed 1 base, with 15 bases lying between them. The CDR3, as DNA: TGCGCCAGCAGCTTGTCACAGCAGAAACCATCCTACGAGCAGTACTTC. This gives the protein CASSLSQQKPSYEQYF.

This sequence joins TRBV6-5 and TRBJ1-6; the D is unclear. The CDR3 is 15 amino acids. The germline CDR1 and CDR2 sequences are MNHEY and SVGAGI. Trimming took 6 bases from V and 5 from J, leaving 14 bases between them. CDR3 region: CASRSGDRNNSPLHF. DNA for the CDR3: TGTGCCAGCAGGAGCGGGGATCGCAATAATTCACCCCTCCACTTT.